These 10 T cell receptor beta chains came from one sample sequenced in a study of a mutant IDH1 vaccine in newly diagnosed glioma. Their specific antigens are unknown. Assay: immunoSEQ multiplex PCR; the TCRdb copy retains only in-frame clones and omits some. This sample has some 36,000 clones, with 75% to 85% found just once. Time point of the sample: week 5, during vaccination. Topical imiquimod was applied with each vaccine dose, which held 300 ug of mutant IDH1 20-mer peptide. The specimen comprised PBMCs, sampled from a glioma patient whose treatment included an IDH1 peptide vaccine. The source of these receptors is a man aged 50 or older with glioma.

The chain joins TRBV7-9 to TRBJ2-7; no clear D. Germline assignment: CDR1 SEHNR and CDR2 FQNEAQ (reference sequence). The CDR3 extends over 13 amino acids. V lost 1 base and J lost 3, with 7 bases in between. Here the CDR3 DNA reads TGTGCCAGCAGCTTAGTTGAAATCTACGAGCAGTACTTC. This gives the protein CASSLVEIYEQYF.

J is TRBJ2-5 and V is TRBV30, with no clear D. The CDR3 is 12 amino acids. V was clipped by 1 base and J by 3 bases, with 6 bases between them. Germline V gene data show CDR1 as GTSNPN and CDR2 as SVGIG (reference sequence). The CDR3 sequence is CAWSELKETQYF. The CDR3 DNA reads as TGTGCCTGGAGTGAATTAAAAGAGACCCAGTACTTC.

The rearrangement joins TRBV6-6 to TRBJ2-5; no reliable D call. CDR1 and CDR2 (germline): MNHNY, SVGAGI (reference sequence). The CDR3 loop spans 11 amino acids. V was clipped by 6 bases and J by 5 bases, with 7 bases between them. Written as DNA, the CDR3 is TGTGCCAGCAGCCGAGAGGAGACCCAGTACTTC. Amino acid sequence: CASSREETQYF.

The chain employs TRBV5-4 and TRBJ1-2, with a weak D call TRBD1 (6 bases). The V gene lost 6 bases and the J gene lost 2 bases, with 17 bases spanning the gap. The CDR3 has 15 amino acids. Germline V gives CDR1 SGHNT, CDR2 YYREEE (reference sequence). The CDR3 bases are TGTGCCAGCACCCTGGGGGCAGAAAAAAACTATGGCTACACCTTC. This codes for CASTLGAEKNYGYTF. Supplemented by reference TRBV5-4 and TRBJ1-2, the full variable domain reads ETGVTQSPTHLIKTRGQQVTLRCSSQSGHNTVSWYQQALGQGPQFIFQYYREEENGRGNFPPRFSGLQFPNYSSELNVNALELDDSALYLCASTLGAEKNYGYTFGSGTRLTVV.

The V gene is TRBV5-6, the J gene TRBJ2-7; no reliable D call. This CDR3 spans 13 amino acids. The V end was cut by 3 bases, the J end by 1 base, with 8 bases between. Per germline, CDR1 SGHDT and CDR2 YYEEEE. CDR3: CASSSTESYEQYF. Written as DNA, the CDR3 is TGTGCCAGCAGCTCCACAGAGTCCTACGAGCAGTACTTC.

This sequence joins TRBV2 and TRBJ2-2; 9 nucleotides line up with TRBD1. Trimming removed 6 bases from V and 1 base from J; junction bases left unmatched: 3. The CDR3 loop spans 15 amino acids. The germline gives CDR1 SNHLY, CDR2 FYNNEI. The CDR3 coding sequence is TGTGCCAGCAGAGGGGACAGGGTGAACACCGGGGAGCTGTTTTTT. This encodes CASRGDRVNTGELFF.

This sequence joins TRBV19 and TRBJ2-1; a possible D gene is TRBD1 (5 bases). Trimming pared 5 bases from V and 5 bases from J, leaving 13 bases between. The CDR3 extends over 14 amino acids. Germline lookup yields CDR1 LNHDA and CDR2 SQIVND (reference sequence). As DNA, the CDR3 is TGTGCCAGTAGTCCCCAGGGCAGGGACAATGAGCAGTTCTTC. Translated, it gives CASSPQGRDNEQFF. The variable domain in full, completed from reference TRBV19 and TRBJ2-1, reads DGGITQSPKYLFRKEGQNVTLSCEQNLNHDAMYWYRQDPGQGLRLIYYSQIVNDFQKGDIAEGYSVSREKKESFPLTVTSAQKNPTAFYLCASSPQGRDNEQFFGPGTRLTVL.

The chain recombines TRBV7-2 with TRBJ2-3, with D tentatively TRBD1 (5 bases). This CDR3 contains 13 residues. From germline, CDR1 is SGHTA and CDR2 FQGNSA. V gave up 5 bases and J gave up 6 bases, with 12 bases separating them. The CDR3 DNA reads as TGTGCCAGCAGCCCCCAGACAGTGGATACGCAGTATTTT. It is translated as CASSPQTVDTQYF.

The chain has TRBV9 and TRBJ2-1, with D maybe TRBD2 (5 bases). Looked up from germline, CDR1 is SGDLS and CDR2 is YYNGEE. Trimming took off 3 bases at V and 8 bases at J, with 12 bases between the two ends. This CDR3 is 13 amino acids long. This CDR3 reads CASSAGLGDEQFF. Here the CDR3 DNA reads TGTGCCAGCAGCGCAGGACTCGGGGATGAGCAGTTCTTC.

The V call is TRBV14, the J call TRBJ2-1; D perhaps matches TRBD2 (5 bases). CDR3 length: 17 amino acids. In germline, CDR1 is SGHDN, CDR2 FVKESK. Trimming took off 0 bases at V and 5 bases at J, with 17 bases between the two ends. The CDR3 loop reads CASSQEDGLLSNNEQFF. For the CDR3, the DNA is TGTGCCAGCAGCCAAGAGGACGGACTCCTCAGTAACAATGAGCAGTTCTTC.